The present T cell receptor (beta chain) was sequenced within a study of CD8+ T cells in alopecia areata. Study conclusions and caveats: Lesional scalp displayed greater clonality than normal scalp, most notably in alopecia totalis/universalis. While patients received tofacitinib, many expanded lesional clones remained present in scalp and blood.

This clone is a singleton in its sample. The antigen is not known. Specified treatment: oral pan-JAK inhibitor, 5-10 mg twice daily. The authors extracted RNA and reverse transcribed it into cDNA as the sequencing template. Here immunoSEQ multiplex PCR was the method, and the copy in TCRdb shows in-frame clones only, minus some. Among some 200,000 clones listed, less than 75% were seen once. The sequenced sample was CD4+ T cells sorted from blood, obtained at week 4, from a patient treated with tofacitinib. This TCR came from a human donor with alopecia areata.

The chain's CDR3 is CSGNIAGMNTEAFF. The CDR3 coding sequence is TGCAGCGGTAATATAGCAGGGATGAACACTGAAGCTTTCTTT. The rearrangement links TRBV29-1 to TRBJ1-1; weak D call: TRBD1 (5 bases). Germline CDR1 is SQVTM and CDR2 is ANQGSEA. The ends were cut back, 7 bases at V and 0 bases at J, with 15 bases in the middle. This CDR3 comprises 14 residues.